The clone carrying this T cell receptor (beta chain) was observed at least ten times. Antigen specificity is unknown. The data belong to a study of T cells in Graves' hyperthyroidism and ophthalmopathy. Study at large: The authors collected peripheral blood at initial diagnosis, before any treatment. Whole-study results and caveats: Most clonotypes expanded in thyroid above 0.001 were likewise present in blood.

Clinical symptoms, serum thyroxine and TRAb, thyroid ultrasound and orbital computed tomography were used for the diagnoses. CDR3 length: 15 amino acids. Germline CDR1 and CDR2: MDHEN and SYDVKM. V was cut by 6 bases and J by 4 bases, with 18 bases left in between. The CDR3 regions of TCR beta were amplified from RNA transcripts. With the HTBI primer set, the TCR CDR3 went through a first round of RT-PCR. TCRdb ran MiXCR on the multiplex PCR reads and lists one entry per CDR3 protein. The sample holds 300,000 to 350,000 distinct CDR3 sequences; around 20% are singletons and the top ten take about 50%.

The sample taken for sequencing was blood. This chain links TRBV28 with TRBJ1-1, with a weak D call TRBD1 (6 bases). This clonotype was sampled from a woman aged 45-59 years with Graves' hyperthyroidism. The chain's CDR3 is CASSNTGGLGTEAFF. The DNA of the CDR3 is TGTGCCAGCAGCAACACGGGGGGCTTAGGCACTGAAGCTTTCTTT.